This entry lists 28 T cell receptor beta chains sequenced from one sample in a study of response to subunit inactivated influenza vaccine. MiXCR was run by TCRdb on the RT-PCR reads, yielding one entry per CDR3 protein. The sample has under 800,000 distinct CDR3 sequences, roughly 13% seen once; the top ten hold around 7%. This sample comprised PBMCs from blood, obtained approximately 15 days before vaccination. These receptors were obtained from a man between 50 and 59 years old who received an inactivated influenza vaccine.

This clonotype was recorded a few times. This chain connects TRBV6-6 to TRBJ2-1, with D unclear. CDR1 and CDR2 from the germline V gene are MNHNY and SVGAGI (reference sequence). The CDR3 loop spans 11 amino acids. With 6 bases removed from V and 9 bases from J, the gap between germline ends came to 9 bases. The CDR3 nucleotides are TGTGCCAGCAGCCCTCCTGGTGAGCAGTTCTTC. Protein product: CASSPPGEQFF.

This clonotype was seen only a few times. This chain uses TRBV7-9 with TRBJ2-3; the D gene is possibly TRBD2 (7 bases). V was cut by 2 bases and J by 1 base, with 13 bases left in between. This CDR3 spans 16 amino acids. Germline CDR1 is SEHNR and CDR2 is FQNEAQ (reference sequence). The CDR3 region has the DNA TGTGCCAGCAGCTTACATGGCGGGGGCCGCACAGATACGCAGTATTTT. Its protein product is CASSLHGGGRTDTQYF.

Only a few counts were recorded for this clonotype. The chain has TRBV5-6 and TRBJ2-7; 8 positions match TRBD1. CDR1 is SGHDT and CDR2 is YYEEEE in the germline V gene. V lost 3 bases, J lost 4 bases, and 9 bases stayed unmatched. The CDR3 covers 15 residues. CDR3 nucleotides: TGTGCCAGCAGCTCCCTGCAGGACAGGGAGTACGAGCAGTACTTC. This encodes CASSSLQDREYEQYF.

The chain employs TRBV29-1 and TRBJ2-1, with no clear D. This CDR3 spans 12 amino acids. V gave up 3 bases and J gave up 4 bases, with 7 bases separating them. Per the germline V gene, CDR1 is SQVTM and CDR2 is ANQGSEA. CDR3 DNA sequence: TGCAGCGTTGATACGGGTTACAATGAGCAGTTCTTC. Translated: CSVDTGYNEQFF.

The CDR3 here is CSAITGGASGSYEQYF. The CDR3 coding sequence is TGCAGTGCTATCACGGGGGGGGCTAGCGGTTCCTACGAGCAGTACTTC. The rearrangement links TRBV20-1 to TRBJ2-7, with 8 bases matching TRBD2. The CDR3 totals 16 residues. Germline lookup yields CDR1 DFQATT and CDR2 SNEGSKA (reference sequence). Trimming took 4 bases from V and 1 from J; bases not matched to a gene: 12.

This clonotype has just a few counts. The chain joins TRBV15 to TRBJ2-5, with D tentatively TRBD1 or TRBD2 (6 bases each). V gave up 7 bases and J gave up 5 bases, with 17 bases separating them. The CDR3 spans 14 residues. The germline gives CDR1 LNHNV, CDR2 YYDKDF (reference sequence). The CDR3 reads CATTRRGNRETQYF. In DNA, the CDR3 is TGTGCCACCACACGGAGGGGGAATAGGGAGACCCAGTACTTC.

In its sample, this clonotype was seen a few times. The J gene is TRBJ2-1, the V gene TRBV11-2; D unresolved. Germline values: CDR1 SGHAT, CDR2 FQNNGV. Trimming cost V 1 base and J 3 bases, with 7 bases left between them. The CDR3 is made up of 14 amino acids. CDR3 in DNA: TGTGCCAGCAGCTTAGGGCGGATCTACAATGAGCAGTTCTTC. Translated: CASSLGRIYNEQFF. Filled out from reference TRBV11-2 and TRBJ2-1, the complete variable domain reads EAGVAQSPRYKIIEKRQSVAFWCNPISGHATLYWYQQILGQGPKLLIQFQNNGVVDDSQLPKDRFSAERLKGVDSTLKIQPAKLEDSAVYLCASSLGRIYNEQFFGPGTRLTVL.

In this sample, this clonotype turned up a few times. The genes are TRBV12-3 or TRBV12-4 and TRBJ2-3, with D possibly TRBD1 on 6 matching bases. This CDR3 contains 14 residues. V was trimmed by 4 bases and J by 4 bases, leaving 12 bases between them. CDR3: CASSSWGQADTQYF. The CDR3 DNA follows: TGTGCCAGCAGTTCCTGGGGGCAGGCAGATACGCAGTATTTT.

In this sample, this clonotype turned up many times. The chain combines TRBV12-3 or TRBV12-4 with TRBJ1-1; unclear D gene. The CDR3 extends over 13 amino acids. V was trimmed by 5 bases and J by 2 bases, leaving 9 bases between them. In DNA form, the CDR3 reads TGTGCCAGCAGTACGGCGGTCAACACTGAAGCTTTCTTT. It specifies CASSTAVNTEAFF.

V usage is TRBV10-1 and J usage is TRBJ2-2; TRBD1 aligns across 9 bases. The V and J ends lost 4 bases and 5 bases, in that order; junction bases with no gene match: 5. Germline assignment: CDR1 WNHNN and CDR2 SYGVQD (reference sequence). The CDR3 contains 15 residues. The CDR3 sequence is CASSVQTGGTGELFF. DNA of the CDR3: TGCGCCAGCAGTGTCCAGACAGGGGGTACCGGGGAGCTGTTTTTT.

This clonotype has just a few counts. The V and J genes are TRBV28 and TRBJ2-1; TRBD2 matches at 11 bases. CDR3 length: 14 residues. The junction had 4 bases not matched to a gene; V was cut back by 6 bases and J by 6 bases. Looked up from germline, CDR1 is MDHEN and CDR2 is SYDVKM. The DNA for the CDR3 is TGTGCCAGCAGGCGACTAGCGGGAAGCAATGAGCAGTTCTTC. This encodes CASRRLAGSNEQFF.

The gene calls are TRBV6-1 and TRBJ2-5, with TRBD1 matching over 8 bases. The germline V gene has CDR1 MNHNS and CDR2 SASEGT. This CDR3 is 15 amino acids long. Trimming took 5 bases from V and 3 from J; bases not matched to a gene: 8. The CDR3 DNA follows: TGTGCCAGCAGTATAGGGACAGGCGCGGAAGAGACCCAGTACTTC. This translates into CASSIGTGAEETQYF.

V usage is TRBV29-1 and J usage is TRBJ1-1, with D tentatively TRBD1 (5 bases). The CDR3 length is 12 residues. V lost 7 bases and J lost 4, with 13 bases in between. Germline CDR1 SQVTM, CDR2 ANQGSEA. CDR3 sequence reads: CSATMQGTEAFF. The CDR3 nucleotides are TGCAGCGCCACCATGCAGGGCACTGAAGCTTTCTTT.

The chain combines TRBV12-3 or TRBV12-4 with TRBJ2-7, with D tentatively TRBD1 or TRBD2 (5 bases each). The CDR3 is made up of 16 amino acids. V dropped 5 bases and J dropped 3 bases, with 20 bases sitting between them. CDR3 nucleotide sequence: TGTGCCAGCAGTATCGCATCGCTAGGGACCGTCTACGAGCAGTACTTC. The encoded protein is CASSIASLGTVYEQYF.

This clonotype has ten or more counts. The chain links TRBV29-1 to TRBJ2-1; perhaps TRBD2 as D (6 bases). The V end was cut by 5 bases, the J end by 5 bases, with 13 bases between. Per the germline V gene, CDR1 is SQVTM and CDR2 is ANQGSEA. The CDR3 sequence is 13 residues long. The CDR3 protein is CSVSPWGDNEQFF. CDR3 DNA: TGCAGCGTTTCCCCGTGGGGGGACAATGAGCAGTTCTTC.

The J gene is TRBJ2-1, the V gene TRBV7-2; D ambiguous. The CDR3 totals 14 residues. CDR1 is SGHTA, CDR2 FQGNSA, per germline. Deletions cut 5 bases from V and 3 bases from J, with 11 bases between. The CDR3 DNA is TGTGCCAGCAGCAAACCGGGCGACTACAATGAGCAGTTCTTC. It yields the protein CASSKPGDYNEQFF.

This clonotype was observed a handful of times. This chain joins TRBV12-3 or TRBV12-4 and TRBJ1-5, with a weak D call TRBD1 (5 bases). V lost 8 bases, J lost 3 bases, and 11 bases lay in between. This CDR3 region has 13 residues. CDR3 region: CASSGGDNQPQHF. CDR3 sequence (DNA): TGTGCCAGCTCGGGGGGAGACAATCAGCCCCAGCATTTT.

In its sample, this clonotype was seen many times. V is TRBV29-1 and J is TRBJ2-1; TRBD2 is a possible D gene (6 bases). Trimming left V 4 bases short and J 6 bases short, with 16 bases between. This CDR3 is built from 14 residues. Per germline, CDR1 SQVTM and CDR2 ANQGSEA. The CDR3 bases are TGCAGCGTTGTTAAGGGGACTGGCGTCAATGAGCAGTTCTTC. Its translation is CSVVKGTGVNEQFF.

This clonotype was detected a few times. V and J are TRBV6-5 and TRBJ1-5; D might be TRBD1 (5 bases). This CDR3 has 14 amino acids. Trimming stripped 5 bases from V and 2 bases from J, with 10 bases between. Per the germline V gene, CDR1 is MNHEY and CDR2 is SVGAGI. The CDR3 sequence is CASSNRDGNQPQHF. The CDR3 bases are TGTGCCAGCAGTAACCGGGACGGCAATCAGCCCCAGCATTTT.

The chain is built from TRBV29-1 and TRBJ2-1, with D perhaps TRBD1 or TRBD2 (5 bases each). Per germline, CDR1 SQVTM and CDR2 ANQGSEA. Trimming removed 3 bases at V and 7 bases at J, with 19 bases between. There are 15 residues in the CDR3. The chain's CDR3 is CSVEAGRLEGNEQFF. The CDR3 region has the DNA TGCAGCGTTGAGGCGGGTCGGCTAGAGGGGAATGAGCAGTTCTTC.

There are a few counts of this clonotype. The chain links TRBV18 to TRBJ1-2; no clear D. V was cut by 1 base and J by 0 bases, with 6 bases left in between. This CDR3 is built from 14 residues. In germline, CDR1 is KGHSH, CDR2 LQKENI. CDR3 protein: CASSPLGTNYGYTF. The CDR3 DNA reads as TGTGCCAGCTCACCACTGGGGACTAACTATGGCTACACCTTC.

This clonotype has only a few counts. V usage is TRBV5-1 and J usage is TRBJ2-3; tentative D call: TRBD2 (6 bases). Between the trimmed V and J ends, which lost 1 base and 5 bases, there was a span of 14 bases. The CDR3 extends over 15 amino acids. The V gene's germline CDR1 is SGHRS and CDR2 YFSETQ. The CDR3 here is CASSLNVGGGDTQYF. CDR3 bases: TGCGCCAGCAGCTTGAACGTGGGAGGCGGAGATACGCAGTATTTT.

This clonotype was counted ten times or more. The chain joins TRBV7-2 to TRBJ2-1, with 10 bases matching TRBD1. Looked up from germline, CDR1 is SGHTA and CDR2 is FQGNSA. The CDR3 is made up of 15 amino acids. J lost 2 bases, V lost 3 bases, and 1 base had no gene match. The CDR3 sequence: CASSFGQGAYNEQFF. CDR3 nucleotide sequence: TGTGCCAGCAGCTTCGGACAGGGGGCCTACAATGAGCAGTTCTTC.

The chain recombines TRBV20-1 with TRBJ2-3; D ambiguous. The germline V gene has CDR1 DFQATT and CDR2 SNEGSKA (reference sequence). The CDR3 is 10 amino acids. Trimming stripped 6 bases from V and 5 bases from J, with 6 bases between. The CDR3 sequence is CSASGDTQYF. The DNA of the CDR3 is TGCAGTGCAAGTGGAGATACGCAGTATTTT.

This clonotype counts as medium-sized (0.01 to 0.1%). J is TRBJ2-3 and V is TRBV5-1, with 12 bases fitting TRBD2. V was clipped by 7 bases and J by 0 bases; unmatched bases: 6. Per the germline V gene, CDR1 is SGHRS and CDR2 is YFSETQ. The CDR3 consists of 16 residues. The CDR3 sequence: CASRTSGAPSTDTQYF. In nucleotides, the CDR3 is TGCGCCAGCCGGACTAGCGGGGCCCCTAGCACAGATACGCAGTATTTT. The entire variable domain, with the rest obtained from reference TRBV5-1 and TRBJ2-3, is as follows: KAGVTQTPRYLIKTRGQQVTLSCSPISGHRSVSWYQQTPGQGLQFLFEYFSETQRNKGNFPGRFSGRQFSNSRSEMNVSTLELGDSALYLCASRTSGAPSTDTQYFGPGTRLTVL.

There are many counts of this clonotype. The chain recombines TRBV3-1 with TRBJ2-2, with a weak D call TRBD1 (6 bases). The CDR3 length is 13 residues. Germline CDR1 and CDR2: LGHDT and YNNKEL (reference sequence). Trimming stripped 3 bases from V and 6 bases from J, with 8 bases between. CDR3 sequence (DNA): TGTGCCAGCAGCCAGGACAGTCCCGGGGAGCTGTTTTTT. Its translation is CASSQDSPGELFF. The full variable domain, with the rest looked up from reference TRBV3-1 and TRBJ2-2, is DTAVSQTPKYLVTQMGNDKSIKCEQNLGHDTMYWYKQDSKKFLKIMFSYNNKELIINETVPNRFSPKSPDKAHLNLHINSLELGDSAVYFCASSQDSPGELFFGEGSRLTVL.

The J gene is TRBJ2-6, the V gene TRBV9; tentatively, D is TRBD1 (6 bases). The V gene lost 3 bases and the J gene lost 3 bases, with 13 bases spanning the gap. In germline, CDR1 is SGDLS, CDR2 YYNGEE. The CDR3 totals 16 residues. The CDR3 DNA sequence: TGTGCCAGCAGCGCCGGGACAACCCTTGGGGCCAACGTCCTGACTTTC. It encodes CASSAGTTLGANVLTF. Variable domain in full (rest from reference TRBV9 and TRBJ2-6): DSGVTQTPKHLITATGQRVTLRCSPRSGDLSVYWYQQSLDQGLQFLIQYYNGEERAKGNILERFSAQQFPDLHSELNLSSLELGDSALYFCASSAGTTLGANVLTFGAGSRLTVL.

This clonotype was detected only a few times. The rearrangement uses TRBV5-1 and TRBJ2-1; 11 bases are a match to TRBD2. The V and J ends lost 0 bases and 8 bases, in that order; junction bases with no gene match: 4. CDR1 and CDR2 (germline): SGHRS, YFSETQ. CDR3 size: 15 residues. CDR3 bases: TGCGCCAGCAGCTTGGTAGCGGGGGGGCTGGATGAGCAGTTCTTC. Translation: CASSLVAGGLDEQFF.